These 31 T cell receptor beta chains were all obtained from the same sample, sequenced in a study of T cells in women clearing cervical HPV infection. The data were produced by immunoSEQ multiplex PCR, yet TCRdb's version contains in-frame clones alone and is incomplete. The specimen's table records under 20,000 clones. The sequenced sample was blood buffy coat. The receptor set was obtained from a woman aged 18-70 years with a cervical HPV16 infection that either progressed to CIN3+ or cleared (not recorded which).

With regard to this clone: The read comes to an end 3 residues before the CDR3 does, leaving the germline J gene to fill in the end. The V gene is TRBV11-3, the J gene TRBJ2-7; no clear D. The CDR3 spans 13 residues. The germline V and J ends were trimmed by 2 bases and 3 bases, with 8 bases remaining between them. CDR1 and CDR2 (germline): SGHNT, YENEEA. Partial CDR3 DNA: TGTGCCAGCAGCTTAACTCGAAACTACGAG. Protein sequence: CASSLTRNYE. The full CDR3 reads CASSLTRNYEQYF.

About this clone: The CDR3 end falls 3 residues outside the read, so it is completed with the germline J gene. The chain has TRBV19 and TRBJ1-4; 7 bases align to TRBD1. The CDR3 sequence is 14 residues long. The V gene's germline CDR1 is LNHDA and CDR2 SQIVND (reference sequence). V gave up 4 bases and J gave up 8 bases; unmatched junction bases: 7. Partial CDR3 DNA: TGTGCCAGTAGTACCTTCGGACAGGTGGAAAAA. Amino acids: CASSTFGQVEK. In full, the CDR3 reads CASSTFGQVEKLFF.

For this clone: The sequenced fragment ends 3 residues before the CDR3 boundary, so the rest is inferred from the germline J gene. The chain joins TRBV12-3 or TRBV12-4 to TRBJ2-1; 9 nucleotides match TRBD1. The CDR3 is made up of 15 amino acids. Trimming at V came to 5 bases and at J to 4 bases, leaving 6 bases not matched to a gene. Incomplete CDR3 DNA: TGTGCCAGCAGTCGCGGACAGGGGTCTTACAATGAG. Amino acid sequence: CASSRGQGSYNE. The entire CDR3 sequence reads CASSRGQGSYNEQFF.

In regard to this clone: Read coverage stops 3 residues before the CDR3 terminus; the germline J gene supplies the remainder. The genes are TRBV29-1 and TRBJ1-1; 7 bases agree with TRBD1. This CDR3 is 13 amino acids long. V dropped 8 bases and J dropped 5; count of bases not matched to a gene: 11. The germline gives CDR1 SQVTM, CDR2 ANQGSEA. The CDR3 reads CSSTAGGWTEAFF. CDR3 DNA, as far as it was read: TGCAGCTCTACTGCAGGGGGATGGACTGAA.

On this clone itself: The read finishes 3 residues shy of the CDR3 end, and the germline J gene is used to complete it. The gene calls are TRBV20-1 and TRBJ2-7; 11 bases agree with TRBD2. V trimming: 5 bases; J trimming: 2 bases; junction bases outside the gene matches: 2. The germline V gene has CDR1 DFQATT and CDR2 SNEGSKA (reference sequence). This CDR3 has 13 residues. CDR3 DNA, as far as it was read: TGCAGTGCTCTAGCGGGGGGTACCTACGAG. Its protein is CSALAGGTYE. The full CDR3 protein is CSALAGGTYEQYF.

With respect to this clone: Coverage ceases 3 residues before the CDR3 finishes, and the germline J gene fills in the end. The chain employs TRBV13 and TRBJ2-7; the match to TRBD2 covers 10 bases. V trimming: 3 bases; J trimming: 3 bases; junction bases outside the gene matches: 5. The CDR3 contains 15 residues. Germline V lookup: CDR1 PRHDT, CDR2 FYEKMQ (reference sequence). The part of the CDR3 DNA that was read is TGTGCCAGCAGCTTGGGGAGCGGGAGGGTCTACGAG. This codes for CASSLGSGRVYE. The full CDR3 reads CASSLGSGRVYEQYF.

On this clone itself: The read ends 3 residues early relative to the CDR3; the germline J gene fills the gap. This sequence joins TRBV20-1 and TRBJ1-2; TRBD1 agrees at 7 bases. This CDR3 is built from 16 residues. The germline V gene has CDR1 DFQATT and CDR2 SNEGSKA (reference sequence). CDR3 region: CSARDRVGEGARGYTF. Partial CDR3 DNA: TGCAGTGCTAGAGATCGAGTCGGGGAGGGGGCGAGGGGC.

A note on this clone: The missing CDR3 end, 3 residues past where the read stops, is filled in from the germline J gene. The gene calls are TRBV20-1 and TRBJ1-1; D is undetermined. Trimming took 0 bases from V and 6 from J, leaving 14 bases between them. The CDR3 runs 14 residues. Germline loops: CDR1 DFQATT, CDR2 SNEGSKA (reference sequence). The sequenced CDR3 bases are TGCAGTGCTAGAGAAGAGGGCTCTGGGTCTGAA. It encodes CSAREEGSGSE. The complete CDR3 reads CSAREEGSGSEAFF.

The sequenced CDR3 bases are TGTGCCAGTAGTGCACCTTCGGGACTCACAGATACG. Translating gives CASSAPSGLTDT. The whole CDR3 is CASSAPSGLTDTQYF. V gene TRBV19 combines with J gene TRBJ2-3; possible D gene TRBD2, 6 bases. The read comes to an end 3 residues before the CDR3 does, leaving the germline J gene to fill in the end. CDR3 length: 15 residues. Trimming took 5 bases from V and 2 from J, leaving 14 bases between them. Germline loops: CDR1 LNHDA, CDR2 SQIVND (reference sequence).

The part of the CDR3 DNA that was read is TGCGCCAGCAGCTTGGGGGGACAGGGTATGGCAACTTCACCC. As protein: CASSLGGQGMATSP. The CDR3, in full, reads CASSLGGQGMATSPLHF. V is TRBV5-1 and J is TRBJ1-6; 9 bases are shared with TRBD1. The read stops 3 residues short of the end of the CDR3; the missing end is completed from the germline J gene. Germline CDR1 and CDR2: SGHRS and YFSETQ. CDR3 length: 17 amino acids. The V segment lost 0 bases and the J segment 9 bases; nucleotides outside the gene matches: 10.

About this clone itself: The sequence runs out 3 residues before the end of the CDR3; the remainder is reconstructed from the germline J gene. The chain links TRBV14 to TRBJ2-2, with 11 positions matching TRBD2. The CDR3 length is 14 residues. Germline V gene data show CDR1 as SGHDN and CDR2 as FVKESK. The J segment lost 7 bases and the V segment lost 6 bases, leaving 4 bases of the junction unmatched. The CDR3 reads CASSPSGRIGELFF. The covered CDR3 bases are TGTGCCAGCAGTCCTAGCGGGAGGATCGGGGAG.

As for this clone: The sequence runs out 3 residues before the end of the CDR3; the remainder is reconstructed from the germline J gene. The chain joins TRBV5-6 to TRBJ2-2; 9 positions agree with TRBD2. V was pared by 4 bases and J by 6 bases, with 7 bases of the junction left unmatched. Germline lookup yields CDR1 SGHDT and CDR2 YYEEEE. The CDR3 has 15 amino acids. The covered CDR3 bases are TGTGCCAGCAGCCCGGGACTAGCAGGGGCCGGGGAG. Residues: CASSPGLAGAGE. The CDR3 as a whole reads CASSPGLAGAGELFF.

On this clone itself: The read terminates 3 residues before the CDR3 end, so the remaining end is supplied by the germline J gene. The V call is TRBV19, the J call TRBJ1-2, with TRBD1 as a possible D gene (5 bases). Germline CDR1 LNHDA, CDR2 SQIVND (reference sequence). The CDR3 is made up of 13 amino acids. Trimming removed 7 bases from V and 3 bases from J, with 12 bases in between. The covered CDR3 bases are TGTGCCAGTAATCCAGGGATTGACTATGGC. Translated, it gives CASNPGIDYG. The complete CDR3 protein is CASNPGIDYGYTF.

Comments on this clone: Read data end 3 residues before the CDR3 end; the end is taken from the germline J gene. This sequence joins TRBV3-1 (or the pseudogene TRBV3-2) and TRBJ1-2, with 7 bases fitting TRBD1. The CDR3 length is 11 residues. Germline V gene sequence: CDR1 LGHDT, CDR2 YNNKEL (reference sequence). Partial CDR3 DNA: TGTGCCAGCAGTCGACAGGGAGGC. Translating gives CASSRQGG. The CDR3, in full, reads CASSRQGGYTF.

Concerning this clone: The CDR3 is cut off 3 residues early in the read; its end comes from the germline J gene. The chain links TRBV19 to TRBJ2-1; no clear D. V was pared by 3 bases and J by 4 bases, with 10 bases between. The CDR3 covers 14 residues. Germline V gives CDR1 LNHDA, CDR2 SQIVND (reference sequence). The CDR3 reads CASSIRGQYNEQFF. The sequenced part of the CDR3 DNA is TGTGCCAGTAGTATCCGAGGTCAATACAATGAG.

Details on this clone: The read ends 3 residues early relative to the CDR3; the germline J gene fills the gap. The V gene is TRBV19, the J gene TRBJ2-1; 11 bases agree with TRBD2. Germline CDR1 reads LNHDA; CDR2 reads SQIVND (reference sequence). The CDR3 is 14 residues long. The junction had 1 base not matched to a gene; V was cut back by 8 bases and J by 1 base. The DNA read from the CDR3 is TGTGCCAGTCGGACTAGCGGGTCCTACAATGAG. Encoded protein: CASRTSGSYNE. The whole CDR3 reads CASRTSGSYNEQFF.

With respect to this clone: The CDR3 end is not reached by the read, which stops 3 residues before it; the germline J gene fills it in. V usage is TRBV7-6 and J usage is TRBJ2-7; 9 bases align to TRBD1. After removal of 2 bases from V and 4 bases from J, the junction contained 6 bases not matched to a gene. Germline V lookup: CDR1 SGHVS, CDR2 FNYEAQ. The CDR3 totals 15 residues. The sequenced part of the CDR3 DNA is TGTGCCAGCAGCTTAACGGGGACAGGGAATTACGAG. Translating it yields CASSLTGTGNYE. The whole CDR3 reads CASSLTGTGNYEQYF.

Comment on this clone: With the read ending 3 residues before the CDR3 end, the germline J gene is used to fill in that end. This chain connects TRBV11-3 to TRBJ2-7; no definite D call. Looked up from germline, CDR1 is SGHNT and CDR2 is YENEEA. The CDR3 contains 13 residues. Trimming pared 5 bases from V and 6 bases from J, leaving 14 bases between. The part of the CDR3 DNA that was read is TGTGCCAGCAGCCAGAACCGTAAGGGCGAG. It translates to CASSQNRKGE. The CDR3 as a whole reads CASSQNRKGEQYF.

Concerning this clone itself: The sequence runs out 3 residues before the end of the CDR3; the remainder is reconstructed from the germline J gene. This chain uses TRBV7-9 with TRBJ2-3; unclear D gene. Trimming shortened V by 0 bases and J by 8 bases, and 3 bases separated the two germline ends. CDR3 length: 11 residues. CDR1 and CDR2 (germline): SEHNR, FQNEAQ (reference sequence). Incomplete CDR3 DNA: TGTGCCAGCAGCTTAGCTCTTACG. This translates into CASSLALT. The whole CDR3 is CASSLALTQYF.

Regarding this clone: The sequenced fragment ends 3 residues before the CDR3 boundary, so the rest is inferred from the germline J gene. This chain connects TRBV9 to TRBJ2-5; possible D gene TRBD2, 6 bases. Trimming removed 0 bases at V and 5 bases at J, with 8 bases between. CDR3 length: 13 residues. Germline V gene data show CDR1 as SGDLS and CDR2 as YYNGEE. CDR3 residues: CASSVASEETQYF. CDR3 bases read: TGTGCCAGCAGCGTAGCTAGCGAGGAGACC.

On this clone: The CDR3 end lies 3 residues beyond the end of the read and is filled in from the germline J gene. The chain is built from TRBV7-9 and TRBJ1-6, with 7 bases fitting TRBD1. Germline V lookup: CDR1 SEHNR, CDR2 FQNEAQ (reference sequence). The CDR3 consists of 15 residues. V shed 1 base, J shed 7 bases, and the junction held 4 bases outside the gene matches. CDR3 bases read: TGTGCCAGCAGCTTAGTTCAGGGGGAGAATTCACCC. Amino acid sequence: CASSLVQGENSP. The full CDR3 sequence reads CASSLVQGENSPLHF. The whole variable domain, filled in from reference TRBV7-9 and TRBJ1-6, reads DTGVSQNPRHKITKRGQNVTFRCDPISEHNRLYWYRQTLGQGPEFLTYFQNEAQLEKSRLLSDRFSAERPKGSFSTLEIQRTEQGDSAMYLCASSLVQGENSPLHFGNGTRLTVT.

The CDR3 sequence: CAWSVTGGRGETQYF. The CDR3 bases that were read are TGTGCCTGGAGTGTAACAGGGGGCAGAGGCGAGACC. The J gene is TRBJ2-5, the V gene TRBV30, with TRBD1 identical over 9 bases. The read terminates 3 residues before the CDR3 end, so the remaining end is supplied by the germline J gene. Germline trimming cut 0 bases from V and 5 bases from J; bases unmatched to any gene: 7. The germline V gene has CDR1 GTSNPN and CDR2 SVGIG (reference sequence). The CDR3 covers 15 residues.

About this clone: Read coverage stops 3 residues before the CDR3 terminus; the germline J gene supplies the remainder. The chain employs TRBV19 and TRBJ2-1; 7 bases align to TRBD2. The CDR3 has 15 residues. Germline V gene sequence: CDR1 LNHDA, CDR2 SQIVND (reference sequence). The trim removed 8 bases at V and 7 bases at J, leaving 14 bases unmatched. CDR3 sequence: CASLPGRAGSNEQFF. CDR3 DNA (partial): TGTGCCAGTTTGCCCGGGCGAGCGGGAAGTAATGAG. The entire variable domain, with the rest obtained from reference TRBV19 and TRBJ2-1, is as follows: DGGITQSPKYLFRKEGQNVTLSCEQNLNHDAMYWYRQDPGQGLRLIYYSQIVNDFQKGDIAEGYSVSREKKESFPLTVTSAQKNPTAFYLCASLPGRAGSNEQFFGPGTRLTVL.

This clone counts as medium-sized (0.01 to 0.1%) by frequency. CDR3 protein: CASSDTGGTTYEQYF. The part of the CDR3 DNA that was read is TGTGCCAGTTCGGACACGGGGGGAACAACCTACGAG. The rearrangement links TRBV19 to TRBJ2-7; 7 positions agree with TRBD2. The read is 3 residues too short to cover the CDR3 end, so that end is filled in from the germline J gene. The CDR3 is 15 residues long. Unmatched junction bases numbered 12, after V lost 8 bases and J lost 2 bases. Germline V gene sequence: CDR1 LNHDA, CDR2 SQIVND (reference sequence).

About this clone: Read sequence stops 3 residues before the CDR3 end, and the germline J gene provides the missing end. The gene calls are TRBV7-2 and TRBJ1-5; D is perhaps TRBD1 (5 bases). The germline V and J ends were trimmed by 1 base and 7 bases, with 14 bases remaining between them. The CDR3 is 15 amino acids. Germline V CDR1 and CDR2: SGHTA, FQGNSA. Partial CDR3 DNA: TGTGCCAGCAGCTTAGTTCCGGGGGATGTACAGCCC. It yields the protein CASSLVPGDVQP. The entire CDR3 reads CASSLVPGDVQPQHF.

Worth noting for this clone: The CDR3 is cut off 3 residues early in the read; its end comes from the germline J gene. V is TRBV5-1 and J is TRBJ1-1; weak D call: TRBD1 (5 bases). The V end lost 1 base, the J end lost 4 bases, and 8 bases lay between the germline ends. The CDR3 contains 13 residues. Germline V gene sequence: CDR1 SGHRS, CDR2 YFSETQ. CDR3 protein: CASSLSGGTEAFF. The CDR3 bases that were read are TGCGCCAGCAGCTTGTCCGGGGGCACTGAA.

As for this clone: The read is 3 residues too short to cover the CDR3 end, so that end is filled in from the germline J gene. The chain links TRBV5-6 to TRBJ1-2, with 9 nucleotides matching TRBD1. Germline V gene data show CDR1 as SGHDT and CDR2 as YYEEEE. Trimming took 3 bases from V and 7 from J; bases not matched to a gene: 10. The CDR3 loop spans 15 amino acids. The part of the CDR3 DNA that was read is TGTGCCAGCAGCTACCGACAGGGGGAATCAAGTGGC. This sequence encodes CASSYRQGESSG. The whole CDR3 is CASSYRQGESSGYTF.

About this clone: The CDR3 end is not reached by the read, which stops 3 residues before it; the germline J gene fills it in. The J gene is TRBJ1-4, the V gene TRBV12-3 or TRBV12-4, with 10 bases that match TRBD1. After removal of 5 bases from V and 8 bases from J, the junction contained 5 bases not matched to a gene. The CDR3 consists of 14 residues. CDR3 DNA (partial): TGTGCCAGCAGTCTGGGACAGGGGAGAGAAAAA. Translating it yields CASSLGQGREK. The whole CDR3 sequence reads CASSLGQGREKLFF.

About this clone: Read data end 3 residues before the CDR3 end; the end is taken from the germline J gene. The chain joins TRBV20-1 to TRBJ2-1; 8 positions match TRBD2. CDR1 DFQATT and CDR2 SNEGSKA come from the germline V gene (reference sequence). V trimming: 0 bases; J trimming: 5 bases; junction bases outside the gene matches: 6. The CDR3 is made up of 15 amino acids. The covered CDR3 bases are TGCAGTGCTAGAGACCGCCTAGCGGGCGACAATGAG. As protein: CSARDRLAGDNE. The entire CDR3 reads CSARDRLAGDNEQFF.

Regarding this clone: Sequencing ends 3 residues short of the CDR3 end; the germline J gene provides the rest. The V gene is TRBV7-3, the J gene TRBJ2-7; the match to TRBD1 covers 7 bases. Germline CDR1 and CDR2: SGHTA and FQGTGA. The V gene end was trimmed by 2 bases and the J gene end by 4 bases; junction bases not matched to a gene: 8. The CDR3 length is 15 residues. The CDR3 loop is CASSLYPGQPYEQYF. The CDR3 DNA, read in part, is TGTGCCAGCAGCTTATACCCGGGACAGCCTTACGAG.

Turning to this clone: The CDR3 end is not reached by the read, which stops 3 residues before it; the germline J gene fills it in. This sequence joins TRBV20-1 and TRBJ2-7; tentative D call: TRBD1 (6 bases). The CDR3 is 14 residues long. Trimming removed 0 bases from V and 5 bases from J, with 14 bases in between. The germline V gene has CDR1 DFQATT and CDR2 SNEGSKA (reference sequence). CDR3 loop: CSARDPTNRDEQYF. The CDR3 DNA, read in part, is TGCAGTGCTAGAGATCCCACTAACAGGGACGAG.